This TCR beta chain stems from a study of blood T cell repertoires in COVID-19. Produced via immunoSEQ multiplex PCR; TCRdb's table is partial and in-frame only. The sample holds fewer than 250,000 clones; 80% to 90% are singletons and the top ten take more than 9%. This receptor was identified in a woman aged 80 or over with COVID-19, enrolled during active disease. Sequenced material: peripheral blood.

The CDR3 is CASEPGQGRAYGYTF. CDR3 DNA sequence: TGCGCCAGCGAGCCTGGACAGGGAAGAGCCTATGGCTACACCTTC. V gene TRBV5-1 combines with J gene TRBJ1-2; TRBD1 matches at 8 bases. The CDR3 sequence is 15 residues long. Trimming took 7 bases from V and 4 from J; bases not matched to a gene: 12. Germline V CDR1 and CDR2: SGHRS, YFSETQ.